This T cell receptor (beta chain) was retrieved from a study of cytomegalovirus exposure and HLA in healthy donors. Turning to this clone: What it recognizes is unknown.

Study-wide results and caveats: According to a later analysis, TCR clusters from the first cohort tended to co-occur in the 100 to 150 validation repertoires. Most observed TCR sequences were rare, whereas some public TCRs were detected in many donors.

Sequencing used immunoSEQ multiplex PCR; TCRdb keeps in-frame clones, though not all of them. Of approximately 200,000 clones in the sample, around 90% are singletons; the top ten hold 1.1%. Germline CDR1 MNHEY, CDR2 SMNVEV (reference sequence). V was shortened by 5 bases and J by 1 base, with 14 bases between the two germline ends. This CDR3 spans 15 amino acids. The study drew the donors from its roughly 120-subject validation cohort, separate from the roughly 700-subject first cohort. The chain uses TRBV27 and TRBJ1-1; the D is unclear. The sequenced material came from PBMCs. The receptor's source is a woman aged 18 to 35 in good health and CMV-seronegative. The CDR3 nucleotides are TGTGCCAGCAGTCAAGGCGGGGTCCCGAACACTGAAGCTTTCTTT. Its protein product is CASSQGGVPNTEAFF.